These T cell receptor beta chains were read from a single sample in a study of cytomegalovirus exposure and HLA in healthy donors. Data came from immunoSEQ multiplex PCR; TCRdb stores just in-frame clones and leaves some out. The sample includes over 100,000 clones, 75% to 80% of them seen just once. Sequenced: PBMCs. The receptors here all came from a male donor in good health and CMV-seropositive. The CDR3 runs from the conserved cysteine through the conserved F or W. Fields, in order: J gene, D gene, V gene, clone size, CDR3 protein, CDR3 DNA. D genes are given only for firm matches. Size tells how often a clone was seen (once, few, many) or the class of an expanded clone, and some rows leave it out.

TRBJ2-5 TRBD2 TRBV7-3 - CASSLGLAGGETQYF TGTGCCAGCAGCTTAGGGCTAGCGGGAGGAGAGACCCAGTACTTC
TRBJ2-1 - TRBV9 once CASSVGGEPSVDEQFF TGTGCCAGCAGCGTAGGGGGCGAGCCCTCAGTCGATGAGCAGTTCTTC
TRBJ1-6 TRBD1 TRBV29-1 once CSVAGQGGSPLHF TGCAGCGTTGCCGGACAGGGGGGTTCACCCCTCCACTTT
TRBJ2-5 TRBD1 TRBV6-1 once CASGPGGPGTQYF TGTGCCAGCGGGCCAGGGGGCCCAGGGACCCAGTACTTC
TRBJ2-3 TRBD2 TRBV11-2 - CASSLAGTSGTDTQYF TGTGCCAGCAGCTTAGCCGGGACTAGCGGCACAGATACGCAGTATTTT
TRBJ1-2 TRBD1 TRBV4-1 - CASSQDRTGNYGYTF TGCGCCAGCAGCCAAGATAGGACAGGCAACTATGGCTACACCTTC
TRBJ2-1 TRBD2 TRBV7-3 - CASSMTLAGVGNEQFF TGTGCCAGCAGCATGACTCTAGCGGGAGTGGGCAATGAGCAGTTCTTC
TRBJ1-5 - TRBV6-6 - CASRTSYSNQPQHF TGTGCCAGCAGGACAAGCTATAGCAATCAGCCCCAGCATTTT
TRBJ2-3 TRBD1 TRBV29-1 - CSVEDRTGATDTQYF TGCAGCGTTGAAGATCGGACAGGGGCCACAGATACGCAGTATTTT
TRBJ2-3 - TRBV27 - CASSHSGFSTDTQYF TGTGCCAGCAGTCATTCGGGGTTTAGCACAGATACGCAGTATTTT
TRBJ1-2 - TRBV5-1 once CASSLSPTGLTRGYTF TGCGCCAGCAGCCTCTCGCCGACAGGCCTAACCCGTGGCTACACCTTC
TRBJ2-6 TRBD2 TRBV28 once CASMGGRAGANVLTF TGTGCCAGCATGGGCGGGAGGGCTGGGGCCAACGTCCTGACTTTC
TRBJ2-5 TRBD2 TRBV7-2 - CASSLERLAGLKYF TGTGCCAGCAGCTTAGAGAGGCTAGCGGGCTTGAAGTACTTC
TRBJ2-5 TRBD1 TRBV7-2 - CASRPQNRGREQYF TGTGCCAGCAGACCCCAGAACAGGGGGCGAGAGCAGTACTTC
TRBJ1-1 - TRBV7-3 - CASRRGEGTEAFF TGTGCCAGCAGGAGGGGGGAGGGCACTGAAGCTTTCTTT
TRBJ2-2 TRBD1 TRBV5-3 - CARSSLGQERTGELFF TGTGCCAGAAGCTCCTTAGGACAGGAACGCACCGGGGAGCTGTTTTTT
TRBJ1-2 - TRBV6-1 - CASSEAMYGQNYGYTF TGTGCCAGCAGTGAAGCTATGTATGGGCAGAACTATGGCTACACCTTC
TRBJ1-2 - TRBV10-1 - CASSNQPLAQGSHYGYTF TGCGCCAGCAGTAACCAACCGCTAGCACAGGGCTCACATTATGGCTACACCTTC
TRBJ2-1 - TRBV29-1 - CSVRGHVSNEQFF TGCAGCGTTAGGGGACACGTTTCAAATGAGCAGTTCTTC
TRBJ2-5 TRBD2 TRBV5-4 - CASSLTSAETQYF TGTGCCAGCAGCTTGACTAGCGCGGAGACCCAGTACTTC
TRBJ2-1 - TRBV10-3 - CAISEATDEQFF TGTGCCATCAGTGAGGCAACGGATGAGCAGTTCTTC
TRBJ1-1 TRBD1 TRBV7-9 - CSSSLVPQGAGSTEAFF TGTTCCAGCAGCTTAGTCCCCCAGGGGGCGGGGAGCACTGAAGCTTTCTTT
TRBJ1-5 TRBD1 TRBV7-2 few CASSPGQGNQPQHF TGTGCCAGCAGCCCCGGACAGGGCAATCAGCCCCAGCATTTT
TRBJ2-7 TRBD2 TRBV2 - CASSEALAGVYEQYF TGTGCCAGCAGTGAAGCTCTAGCGGGGGTCTACGAGCAGTACTTC
TRBJ1-2 - TRBV19 few CASSPTVSYGYTF TGTGCCAGTAGTCCCACAGTCAGCTATGGCTACACCTTC
TRBJ2-6 - TRBV2 - CASTGQLPNVLTF TGTGCCAGCACTGGACAGCTACCCAACGTCCTGACTTTC
TRBJ2-7 TRBD2 TRBV7-9 once CASSLPRGGIYEQYF TGTGCCAGCAGCTTACCGCGGGGGGGGATCTACGAGCAGTACTTC
TRBJ2-3 TRBD1 TRBV23-1 few CASSQSGTGTPSTDTQYF TGCGCCAGCAGTCAATCGGGGACAGGGACTCCTAGCACAGATACGCAGTATTTT